This T cell receptor beta chain was recorded in a study of lymphopenia after photon versus proton radiotherapy. Whole-study results and caveats: Photon-treated patients lost naive T cells and TCR diversity; proton-treated stayed stable.

Regarding this clone: What it binds is unknown.

Germline CDR1 is SGHTA and CDR2 is FQGNSA. The CDR3 runs to 14 residues. After removal of 6 bases from V and 0 bases from J, the junction contained 3 bases not matched to a gene. TCRdb's table, derived via immunoSEQ multiplex PCR, lists solely in-frame clones and lacks some. In the table there are approximately 65,000 clones, just over 90% of which are singletons. The sequence was collected from a woman aged 65 to 85 with pancreatic cancer. The material sequenced was peripheral blood, taken from a patient treated with photon-based radiotherapy. The chain has TRBV7-2 and TRBJ2-7; 9 nucleotides line up with TRBD1. CDR3 sequence (DNA): TGTGCCAGCAGAAAGGACAGGGGCTCCTACGAGCAGTACTTC. Amino acids: CASRKDRGSYEQYF.